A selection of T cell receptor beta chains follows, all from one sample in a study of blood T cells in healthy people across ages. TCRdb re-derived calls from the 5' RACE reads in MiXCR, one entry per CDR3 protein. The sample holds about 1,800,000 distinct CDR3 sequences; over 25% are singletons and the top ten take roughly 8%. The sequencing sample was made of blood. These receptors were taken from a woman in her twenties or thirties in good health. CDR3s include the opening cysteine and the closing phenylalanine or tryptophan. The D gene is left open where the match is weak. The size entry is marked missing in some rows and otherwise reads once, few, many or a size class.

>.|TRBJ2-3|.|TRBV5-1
CASSLGSGTTDTQYF
TGCGCCAGCAGCTTGGGCTCAGGGACCACAGATACGCAGTATTTT
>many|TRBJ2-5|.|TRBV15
CATSRARETQYF
TGTGCCACCAGCAGAGCTCGGGAGACCCAGTACTTC
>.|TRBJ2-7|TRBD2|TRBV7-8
CASSLGVFSGGAHNEQYF
TGTGCCAGCAGCTTAGGGGTCTTTAGCGGGGGGGCCCACAATGAGCAGTACTTC
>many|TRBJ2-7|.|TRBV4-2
CASSEGRGDEQYF
TGTGCCAGTTCCGAGGGCAGGGGGGACGAGCAGTACTTC
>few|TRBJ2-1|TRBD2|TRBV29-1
CSVQKAGGPAYNEQFF
TGCAGCGTACAGAAAGCGGGAGGGCCCGCTTACAATGAGCAGTTCTTC
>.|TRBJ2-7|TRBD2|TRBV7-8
CASSSDSGLAFYEQYF
TGTGCCAGCAGCTCCGATTCGGGACTAGCCTTCTACGAGCAGTACTTC
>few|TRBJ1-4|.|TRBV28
CASSPPSRRLEKLFF
TGTGCCAGCAGTCCCCCTTCGAGGCGGCTCGAAAAACTGTTTTTT
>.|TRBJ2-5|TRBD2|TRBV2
CASGGLAARTQYF
TGTGCCAGCGGGGGACTAGCGGCTCGGACCCAGTACTTC
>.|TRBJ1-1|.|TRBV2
CASITGPNTEAFF
TGTGCCAGCATAACAGGGCCGAACACTGAAGCTTTCTTT
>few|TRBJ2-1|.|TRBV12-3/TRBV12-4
CASVATHGVNEQFF
TGTGCCAGCGTCGCGACTCACGGAGTGAATGAGCAGTTCTTC
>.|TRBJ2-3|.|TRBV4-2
CASSQGGGPGVTQYF
TGTGCCAGCAGCCAAGGAGGGGGCCCGGGGGTTACGCAGTATTTT
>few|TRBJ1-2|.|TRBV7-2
CASSLVSGEGGYTF
TGTGCCAGCAGCTTAGTTTCCGGGGAAGGTGGCTACACCTTC
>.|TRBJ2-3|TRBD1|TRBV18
CASSLGQSDTQYF
TGTGCCAGCTCATTGGGACAGTCAGATACGCAGTATTTT
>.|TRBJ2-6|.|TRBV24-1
CATSDYSGANVLTF
TGTGCCACCAGTGACTACTCTGGGGCCAACGTCCTGACTTTC
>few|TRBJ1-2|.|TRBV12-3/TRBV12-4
CASTLTGNYTF
TGTGCCAGCACCTTGACAGGCAACTACACCTTC
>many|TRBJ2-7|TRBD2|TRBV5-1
CASSLGSGGVSYEQYF
TGCGCCAGCAGCTTGGGTTCGGGGGGAGTCTCCTACGAGCAGTACTTC
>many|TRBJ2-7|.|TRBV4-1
CASSQDFSGKVSYEQYF
TGCGCCAGCAGCCAAGACTTTAGCGGAAAAGTATCCTACGAGCAGTACTTC
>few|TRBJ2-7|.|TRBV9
CASSAYDGYEQYF
TGTGCCAGCAGCGCCTACGACGGCTACGAGCAGTACTTC